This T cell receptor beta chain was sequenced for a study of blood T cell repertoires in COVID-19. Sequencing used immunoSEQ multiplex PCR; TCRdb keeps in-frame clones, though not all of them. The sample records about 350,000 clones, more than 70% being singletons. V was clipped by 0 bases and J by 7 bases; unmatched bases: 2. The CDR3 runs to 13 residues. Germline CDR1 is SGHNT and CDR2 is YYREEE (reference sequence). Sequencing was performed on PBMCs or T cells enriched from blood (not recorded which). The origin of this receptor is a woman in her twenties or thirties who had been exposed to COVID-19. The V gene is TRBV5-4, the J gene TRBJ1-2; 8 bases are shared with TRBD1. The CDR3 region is CASSLGRGLGYTF. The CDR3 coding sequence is TGTGCCAGCAGCTTGGGCAGGGGGCTTGGCTACACCTTC. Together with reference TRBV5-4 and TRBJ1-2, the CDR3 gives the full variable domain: ETGVTQSPTHLIKTRGQQVTLRCSSQSGHNTVSWYQQALGQGPQFIFQYYREEENGRGNFPPRFSGLQFPNYSSELNVNALELDDSALYLCASSLGRGLGYTFGSGTRLTVV.